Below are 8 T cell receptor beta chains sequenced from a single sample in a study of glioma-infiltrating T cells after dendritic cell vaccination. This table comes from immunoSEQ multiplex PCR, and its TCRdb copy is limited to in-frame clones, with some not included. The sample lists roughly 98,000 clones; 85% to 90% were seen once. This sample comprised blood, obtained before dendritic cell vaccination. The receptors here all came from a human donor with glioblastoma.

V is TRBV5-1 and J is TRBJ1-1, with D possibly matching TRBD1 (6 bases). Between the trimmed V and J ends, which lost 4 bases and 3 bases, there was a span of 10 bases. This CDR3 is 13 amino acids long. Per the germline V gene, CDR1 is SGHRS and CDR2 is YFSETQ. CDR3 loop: CASSQQGHTEAFF. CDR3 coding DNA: TGCGCCAGCAGCCAACAGGGACACACTGAAGCTTTCTTT.

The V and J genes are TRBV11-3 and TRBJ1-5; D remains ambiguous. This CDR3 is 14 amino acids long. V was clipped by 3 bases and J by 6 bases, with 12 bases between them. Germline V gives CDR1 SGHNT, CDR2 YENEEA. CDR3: CASSFGEFGQPQHF. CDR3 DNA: TGTGCCAGCAGCTTCGGGGAGTTCGGTCAGCCCCAGCATTTT. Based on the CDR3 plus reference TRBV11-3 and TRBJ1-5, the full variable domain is EAGVVQSPRYKIIEKKQPVAFWCNPISGHNTLYWYLQNLGQGPELLIRYENEEAVDDSQLPKDRFSAERLKGVDSTLKIQPAELGDSAVYLCASSFGEFGQPQHFGDGTRLSIL.

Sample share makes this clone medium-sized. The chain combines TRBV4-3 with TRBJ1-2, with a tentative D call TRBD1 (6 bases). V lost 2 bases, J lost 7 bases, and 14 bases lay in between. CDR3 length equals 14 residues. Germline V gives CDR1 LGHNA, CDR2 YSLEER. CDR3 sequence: CASSQNWDISGYTF. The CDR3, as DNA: TGCGCCAGCAGCCAAAACTGGGACATAAGTGGCTACACCTTC.

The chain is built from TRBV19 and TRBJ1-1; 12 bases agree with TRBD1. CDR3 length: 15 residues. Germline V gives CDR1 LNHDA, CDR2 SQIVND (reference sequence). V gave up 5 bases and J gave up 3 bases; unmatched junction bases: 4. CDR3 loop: CASSWDRGRDTEAFF. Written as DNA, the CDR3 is TGTGCCAGTAGTTGGGACAGGGGGCGAGACACTGAAGCTTTCTTT.

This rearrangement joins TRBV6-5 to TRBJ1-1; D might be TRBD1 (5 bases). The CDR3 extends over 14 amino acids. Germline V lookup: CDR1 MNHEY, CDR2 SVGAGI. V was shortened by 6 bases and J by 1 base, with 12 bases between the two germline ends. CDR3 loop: CASRGGTSNTEAFF. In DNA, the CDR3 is TGTGCCAGCAGGGGGGGGACTTCGAACACTGAAGCTTTCTTT.

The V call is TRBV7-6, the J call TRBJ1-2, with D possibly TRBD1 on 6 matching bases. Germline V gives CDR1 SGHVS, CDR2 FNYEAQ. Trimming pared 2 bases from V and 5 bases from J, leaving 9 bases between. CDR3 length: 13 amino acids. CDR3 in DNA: TGTGCCAGCAGCTTACGGCAGGGGTATGGCTACACCTTC. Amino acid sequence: CASSLRQGYGYTF.

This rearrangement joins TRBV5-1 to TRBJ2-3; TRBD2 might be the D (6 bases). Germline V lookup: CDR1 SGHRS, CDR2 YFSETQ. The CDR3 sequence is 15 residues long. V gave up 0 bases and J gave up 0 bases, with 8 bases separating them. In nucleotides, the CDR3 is TGCGCCAGCAGCTTGGGACTAGTCAGCACAGATACGCAGTATTTT. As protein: CASSLGLVSTDTQYF.

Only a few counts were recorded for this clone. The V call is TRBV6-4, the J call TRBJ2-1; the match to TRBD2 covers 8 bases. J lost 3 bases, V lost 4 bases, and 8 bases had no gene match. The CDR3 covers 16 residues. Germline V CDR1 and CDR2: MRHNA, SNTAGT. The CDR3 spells CASSGQAGAGYNEQFF. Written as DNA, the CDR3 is TGTGCCAGCAGTGGACAAGCGGGAGCGGGCTACAATGAGCAGTTCTTC.